Included here is one T cell receptor (beta chain) sequence, with context. No antigen is known for it. Amplification used 60 Vbeta primers and 13 Jbeta primers. Sequenced by immunoSEQ multiplex PCR; TCRdb stores in-frame clones only, minus some. The repertoire holds about 110,000 clones, with 75% to 80% as singletons. Germline CDR1 and CDR2: SGHTA and FQGNSA. The V end lost 2 bases, the J end lost 4 bases, and 12 bases lay between the germline ends. This CDR3 spans 15 amino acids. The sample belongs to a study of cytomegalovirus exposure and HLA in healthy donors. Study at large: Prior work identified roughly 120 million unique TCR beta sequences in 150 million to 200 million T cells. Study-wide findings and caveats: Reportedly, HLA-A and HLA-B alleles of most subjects were accurately predicted from TCR beta.

This receptor was identified in a woman in her 30s in good health and CMV-seronegative. The chain recombines TRBV7-2 with TRBJ2-1, with a tentative D call TRBD2 (5 bases). Sequenced input: PBMCs. The CDR3 DNA reads as TGTGCCAGCAGCTTACGTGGACTCGGGTACAATGAGCAGTTCTTC. Translation: CASSLRGLGYNEQFF.